These 27 T cell receptor beta chains originate from one sample sequenced in a study of cytomegalovirus exposure and HLA in healthy donors (dated by TCRdb to 2016 to 2017). Libraries came from the immunoSEQ multiplex PCR assay. The multiplex PCR relied on a mix of 60 forward primers for TCR Vbeta segments and 13 reverse primers for TCR Jbeta segments. TCRdb holds this immuneACCESS table with in-frame rearrangements only. Some clones are missing; in checked studies, unresolved V genes explain under half, and the rest has no known cause. The sample profile shows roughly 130,000 clones; 80% of them were found once. The ten largest clones represent over 2% of the sample. Sequencing was carried out using PBMCs. The origin of the receptors is a man aged 25-40 years in good health and CMV-seronegative.

The gene calls are TRBV9 and TRBJ1-1; no firm D call. The CDR3 has 14 residues. V was cut by 0 bases and J by 4 bases, with 10 bases left in between. Germline CDR1 and CDR2: SGDLS and YYNGEE. CDR3 coding DNA: TGTGCCAGCAGCGTAGAAGCCCGAACCACTGAAGCTTTCTTT. Translating it yields CASSVEARTTEAFF.

The rearrangement links TRBV19 to TRBJ2-7; 10 bases match TRBD1. The V gene's germline CDR1 is LNHDA and CDR2 SQIVND (reference sequence). The CDR3 extends over 15 amino acids. The trim removed 3 bases at V and 3 bases at J, leaving 5 bases unmatched. Here the CDR3 DNA reads TGTGCCAGTAGTATCGGGACAGGGGCTGTCTACGAGCAGTACTTC. As protein: CASSIGTGAVYEQYF.

This clone showed up just a few times. The chain links TRBV29-1 to TRBJ1-4; D gene ambiguous. V was pared by 6 bases and J by 8 bases, with 16 bases between. The CDR3 has 13 residues. CDR1 SQVTM and CDR2 ANQGSEA come from the germline V gene. CDR3 sequence (DNA): TGCAGCGTGGGGAGGCGGGGAGGAGAAAAACTGTTTTTT. Protein sequence: CSVGRRGGEKLFF.

CDR3 protein: CASSSSGESYNEQFF. The CDR3 DNA reads as TGTGCCAGCAGTAGTTCGGGGGAATCCTACAATGAGCAGTTCTTC. The chain links TRBV27 to TRBJ2-1, with a weak D call TRBD2 (6 bases). V lost 5 bases and J 1 base, leaving 12 bases between the germline ends. Germline V gene sequence: CDR1 MNHEY, CDR2 SMNVEV (reference sequence). The CDR3 is made up of 15 amino acids.

The sample holds a few counts of this clone. The chain couples TRBV7-9 to TRBJ2-7, with TRBD2 identical over 8 bases. Trimming took 5 bases from V and 6 from J; bases not matched to a gene: 12. The CDR3 is 15 amino acids. CDR1 SEHNR and CDR2 FQNEAQ come from the germline V gene (reference sequence). CDR3 amino acids: CASSPPAGGHGEQYF. The CDR3, as DNA: TGTGCCAGCAGCCCCCCCGCGGGAGGCCACGGCGAGCAGTACTTC.

The chain is built from TRBV10-1 and TRBJ2-3; D not resolved. Germline V CDR1 and CDR2: WNHNN, SYGVQD (reference sequence). The CDR3 consists of 15 residues. The V end lost 4 bases, the J end lost 5 bases, and 16 bases lay between the germline ends. CDR3 DNA sequence: TGCGCCAGCAGTGCCGGCGAGACCGGCGGAGATACGCAGTATTTT. Protein: CASSAGETGGDTQYF.

CDR3 sequence reads: CASSYGQGSYTF. In DNA, the CDR3 is TGTGCCAGCAGTTACGGCCAGGGAAGCTACACCTTC. The chain has TRBV6-6 and TRBJ1-2; tentative D call: TRBD1 (5 bases). The CDR3 is made up of 12 amino acids. V lost 2 bases, J lost 9 bases, and 10 bases lay in between. Per the germline V gene, CDR1 is MNHNY and CDR2 is SVGAGI (reference sequence).

CDR3 residues: CASSVGFTSGRRETQYF. CDR3 in DNA: TGTGCCAGCAGCGTAGGTTTTACTAGCGGGAGGCGAGAGACCCAGTACTTC. The rearrangement uses TRBV9 and TRBJ2-5; 12 bases match TRBD2. V lost 0 bases to trimming and J lost 4 bases; unmatched junction nucleotides: 7. The germline V gene has CDR1 SGDLS and CDR2 YYNGEE. This CDR3 contains 17 residues. Filled out from reference TRBV9 and TRBJ2-5, the complete variable domain reads DSGVTQTPKHLITATGQRVTLRCSPRSGDLSVYWYQQSLDQGLQFLIQYYNGEERAKGNILERFSAQQFPDLHSELNLSSLELGDSALYFCASSVGFTSGRRETQYFGPGTRLLVL.

V is TRBV27 and J is TRBJ1-1; D is uncertain. V was cut by 6 bases and J by 7 bases, with 9 bases left in between. In germline, CDR1 is MNHEY, CDR2 SMNVEV (reference sequence). This CDR3 has 11 residues. The CDR3 here is CASRSTGEAFF. The DNA of the CDR3 is TGTGCCAGCAGATCTACGGGTGAAGCTTTCTTT.

The J gene is TRBJ1-1, the V gene TRBV7-9; D gene unclear. The CDR3 totals 13 residues. The germline gives CDR1 SEHNR, CDR2 FQNEAQ (reference sequence). V was cut by 2 bases and J by 1 base, with 5 bases left in between. CDR3 protein: CASSLTENTEAFF. The CDR3 DNA follows: TGTGCCAGCAGCTTAACAGAGAACACTGAAGCTTTCTTT.

The chain combines TRBV19 with TRBJ1-1, with 7 bases that match TRBD1. After removal of 0 bases from V and 5 bases from J, the junction contained 12 bases not matched to a gene. This CDR3 is built from 17 residues. Germline V lookup: CDR1 LNHDA, CDR2 SQIVND (reference sequence). The CDR3 DNA reads TGTGCCAGTAGTATAGATCCCTCCAGGGGGGTGGGGACTGAAGCTTTCTTT. Amino acids: CASSIDPSRGVGTEAFF.

This chain connects TRBV2 to TRBJ2-3, with no clear D. Germline values: CDR1 SNHLY, CDR2 FYNNEI. The CDR3 covers 14 residues. The V end lost 8 bases, the J end lost 3 bases, and 15 bases lay between the germline ends. CDR3 residues: CASPILLRTDTQYF. DNA for the CDR3: TGTGCCAGCCCAATACTCTTGAGAACAGATACGCAGTATTTT.

Comments on this clone: Other nucleotide sequences in the sample specify the same CDR3. The chain's CDR3 is CASSVGLAEETQYF. The CDR3 DNA sequence: TGTGCCAGCAGCGTAGGACTAGCGGAAGAGACCCAGTACTTC. The chain has TRBV9 and TRBJ2-5, with 9 positions matching TRBD2. The CDR3 sequence is 14 residues long. Germline trimming cut 0 bases from V and 3 bases from J; bases unmatched to any gene: 0. Germline V gives CDR1 SGDLS, CDR2 YYNGEE. Together with reference TRBV9 and TRBJ2-5, the CDR3 gives the full variable domain: DSGVTQTPKHLITATGQRVTLRCSPRSGDLSVYWYQQSLDQGLQFLIQYYNGEERAKGNILERFSAQQFPDLHSELNLSSLELGDSALYFCASSVGLAEETQYFGPGTRLLVL.

This clone has a handful of counts. The rearrangement links TRBV5-4 to TRBJ1-5, with 8 bases fitting TRBD1. V shed 0 bases and J 5 bases; nucleotides not matched to a gene: 7. Germline V CDR1 and CDR2: SGHNT, YYREEE (reference sequence). This CDR3 contains 16 residues. CDR3 sequence (DNA): TGTGCCAGCAGCTTGGAGGGACAGGTCGCCGATCAGCCCCAGCATTTT. It encodes CASSLEGQVADQPQHF.

V gene TRBV5-1 combines with J gene TRBJ2-5; 12 nucleotides line up with TRBD2. This CDR3 region has 19 residues. J lost 1 base, V lost 1 base, and 11 bases had no gene match. The V gene's germline CDR1 is SGHRS and CDR2 YFSETQ. The CDR3, as DNA: TGCGCCAGCAGCTTGTGGTCTAGCGGGAGGGCCCGGAGCCAAGAGACCCAGTACTTC. Translated: CASSLWSSGRARSQETQYF.

This clone has a handful of counts. This rearrangement joins TRBV15 to TRBJ2-7; 7 positions agree with TRBD2. The J segment lost 2 bases and the V segment lost 8 bases, leaving 9 bases of the junction unmatched. The V gene's germline CDR1 is LNHNV and CDR2 YYDKDF (reference sequence). CDR3 length: 14 amino acids. The CDR3 coding sequence is TGTGCCACCCAAGGGAGGGGTGGTACCTACGAGCAGTACTTC. This codes for CATQGRGGTYEQYF. The variable domain in full, with the rest retrieved from reference TRBV15 and TRBJ2-7, is DAMVIQNPRYQVTQFGKPVTLSCSQTLNHNVMYWYQQKSSQAPKLLFHYYDKDFNNEADTPDNFQSRRPNTSFCFLDIRSPGLGDTAMYLCATQGRGGTYEQYFGPGTRLTVT.

This clone has only a few counts. This chain joins TRBV5-1 and TRBJ1-3; D is undetermined. From germline, CDR1 is SGHRS and CDR2 YFSETQ. Trimming stripped 0 bases from V and 0 bases from J, with 7 bases between. There are 15 residues in the CDR3. CDR3 nucleotide sequence: TGCGCCAGCAGCTTGGTAGAGGCCTCTGGAAACACCATATATTTT. Its protein product is CASSLVEASGNTIYF.

The genes are TRBV29-1 and TRBJ2-7, with 9 bases aligning to TRBD1. The CDR3 extends over 14 amino acids. Germline values: CDR1 SQVTM, CDR2 ANQGSEA. V lost 6 bases to trimming and J lost 2 bases; unmatched junction nucleotides: 8. In nucleotides, the CDR3 is TGCAGCGTCGTCCCGGGACAGGGACCCTACGAGCAGTACTTC. Amino acid sequence: CSVVPGQGPYEQYF.

The chain has TRBV28 and TRBJ2-7; 8 nucleotides match TRBD2. Trimming cost V 2 bases and J 0 bases; bases outside gene matches: 18. Germline V CDR1 and CDR2: MDHEN, SYDVKM. The CDR3 length is 20 residues. The CDR3 loop reads CASSLDGGTVSGANSYEQYF. The CDR3 nucleotides are TGTGCCAGCAGTTTAGATGGAGGGACCGTTAGCGGGGCGAACTCCTACGAGCAGTACTTC.

The V call is TRBV19, the J call TRBJ2-1; a possible D gene is TRBD1 (6 bases). The V and J ends lost 4 bases and 9 bases respectively, with 19 bases between them. The CDR3 is 15 residues long. Germline loops: CDR1 LNHDA, CDR2 SQIVND (reference sequence). CDR3 bases: TGTGCCAGTAGTACCGGGGAAGGCAGGGGAGTTGAGCAGTTCTTC. It specifies CASSTGEGRGVEQFF.

This clone was seen a few times. V is TRBV5-4 and J is TRBJ2-5, with 9 bases that match TRBD2. The CDR3 contains 17 residues. Germline V gives CDR1 SGHNT, CDR2 YYREEE (reference sequence). V shed 4 bases, J shed 5 bases, and the junction held 15 bases outside the gene matches. Here the CDR3 reads CASSPGTSRIGAETQYF. In nucleotides, the CDR3 is TGTGCCAGCAGCCCAGGGACTAGCCGGATTGGTGCGGAGACCCAGTACTTC.

This clone is a singleton in its sample. The V and J genes are TRBV7-3 and TRBJ2-1; D gene uncertain. V lost 2 bases to trimming and J lost 4 bases, with 6 bases between them. Germline V gene lookup returns CDR1 SGHTA and CDR2 FQGTGA. The CDR3 loop spans 13 amino acids. The CDR3 nucleotides read TGTGCCAGCAGCTTAGCGGAGTACAATGAGCAGTTCTTC. This translates into CASSLAEYNEQFF.

The V gene is TRBV6-5, the J gene TRBJ1-4, with a tentative D call TRBD1 (5 bases). This CDR3 is built from 14 residues. The germline V and J ends were trimmed by 7 bases and 7 bases, with 16 bases remaining between them. Germline CDR1 reads MNHEY; CDR2 reads SVGAGI. CDR3 region: CASMTGVLSEKLFF. The CDR3 region has the DNA TGTGCCAGCATGACGGGGGTTTTGAGTGAAAAACTGTTTTTT.

This clone is a singleton in its sample. The rearrangement joins TRBV5-1 to TRBJ2-5; no reliable D call. V was shortened by 4 bases and J by 2 bases, with 18 bases between the two germline ends. This CDR3 spans 16 amino acids. Germline V CDR1 and CDR2: SGHRS, YFSETQ. The CDR3 sequence is CASSRSPRSLQETQYF. The CDR3 bases are TGCGCCAGCAGCCGGAGCCCTCGGAGTTTACAAGAGACCCAGTACTTC.

This sequence joins TRBV12-2 and TRBJ2-1; the DNA was not used to check the table's D call, TRBD2. TRBV12-2 is marked as a pseudogene. The CDR3 is 16 amino acids. This chain's CDR3 is CASRLCSGRASHEQFF. CDR3 DNA sequence: TGTGCAAGTCGCTTATGTAGCGGGAGGGCCTCACATGAGCAGTTCTTC.

The rearrangement uses TRBV7-9 and TRBJ2-7; TRBD1 might be the D (5 bases). Trimming cost V 1 base and J 4 bases, with 11 bases left between them. This CDR3 has 14 amino acids. CDR1 SEHNR and CDR2 FQNEAQ come from the germline V gene (reference sequence). The CDR3 reads CASSLGMGPYEQYF. The DNA for the CDR3 is TGTGCCAGCAGCTTAGGTATGGGGCCGTACGAGCAGTACTTC.

This clone was recorded a few times. The chain combines TRBV2 with TRBJ2-7; TRBD1 aligns across 8 bases. The J segment lost 6 bases and the V segment lost 6 bases, leaving 10 bases of the junction unmatched. This CDR3 region has 14 residues. Germline CDR1 is SNHLY and CDR2 is FYNNEI. The CDR3 spells CASRTGTGSGEQYF. DNA of the CDR3: TGTGCCAGCAGGACCGGGACAGGTTCGGGCGAGCAGTACTTC.